This T cell receptor beta chain was recorded in a study of blood T cells in healthy people across ages. Isolation per sample recovered at least 6 million PBMCs. The authors ran a second PCR of roughly 6 to 12 cycles using a sample-barcoded 5' primer and a J-beta primer mix. TCRdb ran MiXCR on the 5' RACE reads and lists one entry per CDR3 protein. This sample yields some 850,000 distinct CDR3 sequences, of which 20% to 30% are seen a single time; 3% belongs to the top ten. Separately, the same data were catalogued under a study of T cells of mothers and their children.

This clonotype originated in a boy aged 5-17 years in good health. The material sequenced was blood.

The CDR3 nucleotides read TGTGCCAGCAGTTACCGTCAGTCGAATACGCAGTATTTT. Translated: CASSYRQSNTQYF. The chain combines TRBV6-5 with TRBJ2-3; D ambiguous. The germline V and J ends were trimmed by 2 bases and 7 bases, with 10 bases remaining between them. This CDR3 spans 13 amino acids. CDR1 and CDR2 from the germline V gene are MNHEY and SVGAGI.